The 27 T cell receptor beta chains reported below all come from one sample, sequenced in a study of blood T cell repertoires in COVID-19. TCRdb keeps only in-frame clones here, not all; method: immunoSEQ multiplex PCR. The sample records some 200,000 clones, 70% to 85% being singletons. The sequenced sample was peripheral blood. The receptors were gathered from a middle-aged man with active or convalescent COVID-19.

This sequence joins TRBV2 and TRBJ2-6; no firm D call. CDR3 size: 14 residues. Germline V CDR1 and CDR2: SNHLY, FYNNEI. Trimming removed 2 bases from V and 1 base from J, with 3 bases in between. DNA of the CDR3: TGTGCCAGCAGTGAACAGTCTGGGGCCAACGTCCTGACTTTC. Amino acid sequence: CASSEQSGANVLTF.

The rearrangement joins TRBV7-2 to TRBJ2-1; tentative D call: TRBD1 (5 bases). Between the trimmed V and J ends, which lost 2 bases and 5 bases, there was a span of 13 bases. This CDR3 comprises 15 residues. CDR1 and CDR2 (germline): SGHTA, FQGNSA. In nucleotides, the CDR3 is TGTGCCAGCAGCTTATCAGGGTACTACCACAATGAGCAGTTCTTC. Amino acids: CASSLSGYYHNEQFF.

The chain employs TRBV7-2 and TRBJ2-1; D might be TRBD2 (6 bases). V shed 6 bases and J shed 0 bases, with 15 bases lying between them. Germline V gene lookup returns CDR1 SGHTA and CDR2 FQGNSA. The CDR3 contains 16 residues. CDR3 bases: TGTGCCAGCAGGACCGAGGGACTGAGCTCCTACAATGAGCAGTTCTTC. This translates into CASRTEGLSSYNEQFF.

The CDR3 here is CASSLRSGGPYEQYV. The DNA of the CDR3 is TGTGCCAGCAGCTTAAGATCGGGGGGGCCCTACGAGCAGTACGTC. This chain connects TRBV7-2 to TRBJ2-7, with 8 bases that match TRBD2. The V segment lost 2 bases and the J segment 2 bases; nucleotides outside the gene matches: 5. Germline V gives CDR1 SGHTA, CDR2 FQGNSA. The CDR3 sequence is 15 residues long.

The rearrangement joins TRBV5-1 to TRBJ2-1; 11 bases fit TRBD2. Germline V gene lookup returns CDR1 SGHRS and CDR2 YFSETQ. The CDR3 totals 16 residues. V was pared by 6 bases and J by 3 bases, with 8 bases of the junction left unmatched. CDR3 in amino acids: CASTLAGGPVYNEQFF. The CDR3 DNA sequence: TGCGCCAGCACCTTAGCGGGAGGGCCCGTCTACAATGAGCAGTTCTTC.

This clone was observed many times. V and J are TRBV28 and TRBJ1-1; D possibly corresponds to TRBD1 (5 bases). V gave up 3 bases and J gave up 10 bases, with 12 bases separating them. The CDR3 runs to 12 residues. Germline V gene sequence: CDR1 MDHEN, CDR2 SYDVKM. This CDR3 reads CASSFVGQGAFF. DNA of the CDR3: TGTGCCAGCAGTTTCGTCGGGCAGGGAGCTTTCTTT. Looking up the rest from reference TRBV28 and TRBJ1-1 gives the full variable domain: DVKVTQSSRYLVKRTGEKVFLECVQDMDHENMFWYRQDPGLGLRLIYFSYDVKMKEKGDIPEGYSVSREKKERFSLILESASTNQTSMYLCASSFVGQGAFFGQGTRLTVV.

This clone was detected only a few times. The CDR3 reads CASSFGAPGNTIYF. The CDR3 nucleotides read TGTGCCAGCAGTTTTGGGGCCCCTGGAAACACCATATATTTT. The J gene is TRBJ1-3, the V gene TRBV6-5; D perhaps matches TRBD1 (5 bases). V was clipped by 4 bases and J by 2 bases, with 9 bases between them. CDR3 length: 14 amino acids. Germline loops: CDR1 MNHEY, CDR2 SVGAGI.

CDR3 coding DNA: TGTGCCAGCAGCGTACAGGGGGCAGCGAACACTGAAGCTTTCTTT. This gives the protein CASSVQGAANTEAFF. The chain couples TRBV7-9 to TRBJ1-1, with 9 bases aligning to TRBD1. The CDR3 covers 15 residues. Germline loops: CDR1 SEHNR, CDR2 FQNEAQ (reference sequence). The V gene end was trimmed by 5 bases and the J gene end by 1 base; junction bases not matched to a gene: 5.

The rearrangement links TRBV10-3 to TRBJ1-6, with 9 positions matching TRBD1. The ends lost 6 bases at V and 10 bases at J; junction bases unmatched: 10. Germline CDR1 ENHRY, CDR2 SYGVKD. This CDR3 is built from 15 residues. The DNA of the CDR3 is TGTGCCATCAGCTCAACCGGGACAGGGACCTCACCCCTCCACTTT. This translates into CAISSTGTGTSPLHF.

The chain is built from TRBV6-5 and TRBJ2-3; 9 bases agree with TRBD2. This CDR3 spans 15 amino acids. V lost 3 bases and J lost 4; bases outside the gene matches: 5. From germline, CDR1 is MNHEY and CDR2 SVGAGI. CDR3 in DNA: TGTGCCAGCAGTTATGGTAGCGGGGGTGCAGATACGCAGTATTTT. Its translation: CASSYGSGGADTQYF.

This clone has only one observation. One base away lies a much larger clone, so this may be a sequencing read error. The chain carries TRBV7-2 and TRBJ2-2; 7 positions match TRBD1. CDR1 and CDR2 from the germline V gene are SGHTA and FQGNSA. The CDR3 runs 15 residues. V lost 5 bases, J lost 3 bases, and 6 bases stayed unmatched. CDR3 in amino acids: CASSPGTAYTGELFF. In DNA, the CDR3 is TGTGCCAGCAGCCCGGGGACAGCCTACACCGGGGAGCTGTTTTTT.

The chain carries TRBV5-4 and TRBJ2-5, with 7 nucleotides matching TRBD1. The V segment lost 5 bases and the J segment 0 bases; nucleotides outside the gene matches: 4. CDR3 length: 14 residues. Germline V lookup: CDR1 SGHNT, CDR2 YYREEE (reference sequence). CDR3 region: CASRHGTDQETQYF. In DNA form, the CDR3 reads TGTGCCAGCAGACACGGGACAGACCAAGAGACCCAGTACTTC.

This sequence joins TRBV27 and TRBJ2-1; maybe TRBD2 (7 bases). The CDR3 is 15 residues long. The germline gives CDR1 MNHEY, CDR2 SMNVEV (reference sequence). Trimming cost V 2 bases and J 5 bases, with 13 bases left between them. The CDR3 region is CASSLGGAPHNEQFF. The CDR3 bases are TGTGCCAGCAGTTTAGGGGGGGCTCCTCACAATGAGCAGTTCTTC.

V usage is TRBV7-2 and J usage is TRBJ1-1; 7 nucleotides match TRBD1. The V gene end was trimmed by 1 base and the J gene end by 1 base; junction bases not matched to a gene: 3. The CDR3 contains 15 residues. The germline gives CDR1 SGHTA, CDR2 FQGNSA. The CDR3 region is CASSLVNRGNTEAFF. The CDR3, as DNA: TGTGCCAGCAGCTTAGTTAACAGGGGGAACACTGAAGCTTTCTTT.

This clone was seen only a few times. The chain is built from TRBV7-9 and TRBJ1-4; D not resolved. Germline lookup yields CDR1 SEHNR and CDR2 FQNEAQ (reference sequence). Trimming removed 6 bases at V and 0 bases at J, with 17 bases between. The CDR3 is made up of 17 amino acids. CDR3 loop: CASSNSSFPATNEKLFF. Written as DNA, the CDR3 is TGTGCCAGCAGTAACTCTTCGTTTCCTGCAACTAATGAAAAACTGTTTTTT.

This clone was picked up a small number of times. The rearrangement joins TRBV5-1 to TRBJ2-7; TRBD1 aligns across 7 bases. This CDR3 has 13 residues. Per germline, CDR1 SGHRS and CDR2 YFSETQ. V trimming: 8 bases; J trimming: 2 bases; junction bases outside the gene matches: 7. The CDR3 nucleotides read TGCGCCAGGGCCCCAGGGGGACCCTACGAGCAGTACGTC. Translated, it gives CARAPGGPYEQYV.

CDR3 in DNA: TGTGCCAGCCGTGTTAATGAAAAACTGTTTTTT. It is translated as CASRVNEKLFF. The chain combines TRBV28 with TRBJ1-4; no clear D. The CDR3 is made up of 11 amino acids. Germline V gives CDR1 MDHEN, CDR2 SYDVKM. The V end was cut by 8 bases, the J end by 4 bases, with 5 bases between. The complete variable domain, with remaining parts taken from reference TRBV28 and TRBJ1-4, reads DVKVTQSSRYLVKRTGEKVFLECVQDMDHENMFWYRQDPGLGLRLIYFSYDVKMKEKGDIPEGYSVSREKKERFSLILESASTNQTSMYLCASRVNEKLFFGSGTQLSVL.

The rearrangement joins TRBV5-4 to TRBJ2-1, with D maybe TRBD2 (6 bases). The germline V and J ends were trimmed by 4 bases and 0 bases, with 14 bases remaining between them. The germline V gene has CDR1 SGHNT and CDR2 YYREEE (reference sequence). The CDR3 is made up of 16 amino acids. The CDR3 reads CASSQLAGSSYNEQFF. CDR3 nucleotide sequence: TGTGCCAGCAGCCAACTAGCCGGTAGCTCCTACAATGAGCAGTTCTTC.

In its sample, this clone was seen once. V and J are TRBV6-2 or TRBV6-3 and TRBJ2-3, with 13 bases fitting TRBD2. This CDR3 is 15 amino acids long. After removal of 6 bases from V and 1 base from J, the junction contained 1 base not matched to a gene. Germline CDR1 and CDR2: MNHEY and SVGEGT. CDR3 in amino acids: CASSGLAGGTDTQYF. CDR3 nucleotides: TGTGCCAGCAGCGGACTAGCGGGGGGCACAGATACGCAGTATTTT.

The chain is built from TRBV5-5 and TRBJ1-1; 8 positions agree with TRBD1. Germline values: CDR1 SGHKS, CDR2 YYEKEE (reference sequence). This CDR3 has 15 residues. V gave up 3 bases and J gave up 4 bases; unmatched junction bases: 8. The CDR3 DNA reads as TGTGCCAGCAGCTATCAACAGGGGGGTAGCACTGAAGCTTTCTTT. Translation gives CASSYQQGGSTEAFF.

This sequence joins TRBV4-2 and TRBJ2-5, with D possibly matching TRBD1 (7 bases). The CDR3 totals 16 residues. V was clipped by 4 bases and J by 3 bases, with 18 bases between them. Looked up from germline, CDR1 is LGHNA and CDR2 is YNFKEQ. This CDR3 reads CASSPRGGGLEETQYF. The CDR3, as DNA: TGTGCCAGCAGCCCTCGAGGAGGGGGCTTGGAAGAGACCCAGTACTTC.

The gene calls are TRBV7-9 and TRBJ2-1; 14 bases match TRBD2. The germline V gene encodes CDR1 SEHNR and CDR2 FQNEAQ (reference sequence). J was trimmed by 9 bases and V by 5 bases; bases with no gene match: 6. The CDR3 covers 15 residues. For the CDR3, the DNA is TGTGCCAGCAGCCAAGGACTAGCGGGAGGAACTGAGCAGTTCTTC. Translating gives CASSQGLAGGTEQFF.

The sample holds a few counts of this clone. The chain joins TRBV28 to TRBJ2-7; possible D gene TRBD1, 5 bases. The V end lost 7 bases, the J end lost 0 bases, and 13 bases lay between the germline ends. The length of the CDR3 is 14 residues. The V gene's germline CDR1 is MDHEN and CDR2 SYDVKM. This chain's CDR3 is CASIDSLISYEQYF. CDR3 DNA: TGTGCCAGCATCGACAGTTTAATCTCCTACGAGCAGTACTTC.

The chain has TRBV5-1 and TRBJ2-5; D not resolved. Germline V gene lookup returns CDR1 SGHRS and CDR2 YFSETQ. This CDR3 region has 13 residues. Trimming cost V 4 bases and J 3 bases, with 10 bases left between them. The CDR3 here is CASSLGVEETQYF. The CDR3 DNA sequence: TGCGCCAGCAGCCTCGGAGTAGAAGAGACCCAGTACTTC.

The chain joins TRBV7-2 to TRBJ2-3, with 9 bases that match TRBD2. The V gene end was trimmed by 2 bases and the J gene end by 1 base; junction bases not matched to a gene: 4. The CDR3 runs to 16 residues. Germline loops: CDR1 SGHTA, CDR2 FQGNSA. CDR3 protein: CASSLFRTSGTDTQYF. CDR3 in DNA: TGTGCCAGCAGCTTATTTCGGACTAGCGGCACAGATACGCAGTATTTT.

V is TRBV4-3 and J is TRBJ2-7, with 8 bases fitting TRBD2. The CDR3 spans 18 residues. The V gene end was trimmed by 1 base and the J gene end by 3 bases; junction bases not matched to a gene: 14. The germline gives CDR1 LGHNA, CDR2 YSLEER. The CDR3 DNA follows: TGCGCCAGCAGCCAAGGTTTCAGGGCCAGCGGGAGTTTCTACGAGCAGTACTTC. This gives the protein CASSQGFRASGSFYEQYF.

The chain uses TRBV15 and TRBJ1-5; D might be TRBD1 (6 bases). This CDR3 comprises 14 residues. Trimming removed 1 base from V and 3 bases from J, with 7 bases in between. Germline loops: CDR1 LNHNV, CDR2 YYDKDF (reference sequence). In DNA, the CDR3 is TGTGCCACCAGCAGAGGGACAGACAATCAGCCCCAGCATTTT. Its translation: CATSRGTDNQPQHF.